This T cell receptor beta chain derives from a study of blood T cells in healthy people across ages (dated by TCRdb to about 2015). With respect to the entire study: In model experiments, template switching captured roughly one uniquely barcoded TCR beta cDNA molecule for every two T cells. Donors of different ages were randomly distributed across sequencing lanes to avoid experimental bias. Using the same blood draw, the study looked at two additional independent replicas of 1 million unique cDNA reads for two donors, one aged 18 to 30 and the other aged 80 or older. Donors were grouped into four age groups: young (average 16 years), middle-aged (about 38), aged (over 55) and long-lived (82). The study measured age-related changes in TCR beta repertoire diversity using deep sequencing normalized with unique cDNA molecular identifiers.

Study-wide conclusions, independent of this receptor: As age increased, observed TCR beta diversity per million T cells dropped in a roughly linear way, and a significant reduction was already evident by age 40. Estimates of total diversity based on one million sequenced T cells were considered lower bounds and underestimates. The long-lived group showed more naive CD4+ T cells, fewer expanded clones and increased TCR diversity than the aged group, suggesting age selection. Because the CMV infection status of the donors was unknown, age-related changes in expanded clonotypes may potentially have been confounded. Bulk unsorted PBMC profiling prevented conclusive comparison of naive and antigen-experienced compartments. There was a strong correlation between observed TCR beta diversity and the percentage of naive T cells measured by flow cytometry.

The roughly 39 donors, aged about 6 to 95 years, were systemically healthy Caucasian individuals from Russia. Approximately 9.7 milliliters of peripheral blood were drawn from each donor into EDTA-treated Vacutainer tubes. PBMCs were isolated by Ficoll-Paque density-gradient centrifugation, with at least 6 million obtained per sample. Trizol reagent was used to extract total RNA from PBMCs, with at least 5 micrograms per sample. Naive CD45RAhigh/CD27high T cell percentages were measured by flow cytometry on a PBMC aliquot from every donor. Compared with germline, V lacks 5 bases and J lacks 1 base; bases without a gene match: 14. The CDR3 spans 19 residues, from the cysteine through the phenylalanine. The sequence is cut down to CDR3 DNA, 57 bases in frame from base 1. From the germline V gene, CDR1 is SGHAT and CDR2 is FQNNGV. Preparation of the library involved 5' RACE. Sequencing used an Illumina HiSeq 2500. A second PCR of about 6 to 11 cycles was performed with a sample-barcoded 5' primer and a J-beta primer mix. Each TCR beta cDNA molecule received a unique molecular identifier from a template-switch 5' adaptor carrying 12 random nucleotides. Each sample yielded at least 2.5 million CDR3-containing paired-end reads. First-strand cDNA synthesis was performed from all RNA using the Mint cDNA synthesis kit, with priming by a TRBC-specific oligonucleotide. After uracil-DNA glycosylase treatment, a first 18-cycle PCR used universal primers M1SS and BC2_uni_R on all cDNA. The authors processed their data as follows. Each sample was normalized by randomly selecting 1 million high-quality reads, each carrying a distinct molecular identifier. Reads with shared molecular identifiers were discarded instead of being binned into consensus sequences. MiTCR, run with a Q25 quality threshold and the strictest error-elimination algorithm, handled CDR3 identification, clonotype clustering and error correction. A nonparametric unseen species model with Euler transformation was used to estimate lower-bound total TCR beta diversity. Clones were called with MiXCR by TCRdb after fastp trimmed the public reads at Q25, and only in-frame beta chains were retained. Each CDR3 protein gets just one entry, which takes the most common genes and DNA from the rows behind it. TCRdb's processing, not the authors', yielded these V and J calls. This sample is represented by roughly 730,000 distinct CDR3 sequences; around three fifths of them were singletons. Of the sample, 20% to 30% is held by the ten largest clones.

To note about this clonotype: No cognate antigen has been identified for it. Nothing much larger sits one base from this clone, and base qualities are not available.

The sequence joins TRBV11-2 to TRBJ1-1, with 12 middle bases fitting TRBD1. The sample was blood. The sequence was obtained from a man aged 40-50 years in good health. The CDR3 sequence is CASSPGTGGYDIGNTEAFF. The DNA sequence reads TGTGCCAGCAGCCCCGGGACAGGGGGCTATGACATCGGGAACACTGAAGCTTTCTTT.